The entry below describes one T cell receptor beta chain. Profiling relied on immunoSEQ multiplex PCR, and the TCRdb table lists in-frame clones only, not all of them. The sample includes 150,000 to 250,000 clones, roughly 94% seen only once; the top ten take approximately 0.8%. This sample is part of a study of blood T cell repertoires in COVID-19. The CDR3 loop spans 12 amino acids. With 11 bases clipped from V and 3 bases from J, the junction kept 5 bases outside the gene matches. The germline CDR1 and CDR2 sequences are ENHRY and SYGVKD. This TCR was recovered from a man aged 25-45 years with COVID-19, enrolled during active disease. The specimen sequenced was peripheral blood. This chain links TRBV10-3 with TRBJ1-2, with 8 bases fitting TRBD1. CDR3 in amino acids: CAAGQGDYGYTF. As DNA, the CDR3 is TGTGCCGCCGGACAGGGTGACTATGGCTACACCTTC.